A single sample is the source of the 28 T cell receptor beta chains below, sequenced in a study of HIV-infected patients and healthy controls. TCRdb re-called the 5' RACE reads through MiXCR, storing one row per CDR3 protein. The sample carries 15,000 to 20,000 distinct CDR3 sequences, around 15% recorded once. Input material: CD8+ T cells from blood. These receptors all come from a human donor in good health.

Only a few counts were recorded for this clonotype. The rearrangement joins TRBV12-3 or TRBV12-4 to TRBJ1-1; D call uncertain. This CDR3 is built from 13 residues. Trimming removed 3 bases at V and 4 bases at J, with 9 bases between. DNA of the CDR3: TGTGCCAGCAGTTTTATCTGGGGCACTGAAGCTTTCTTT. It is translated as CASSFIWGTEAFF.

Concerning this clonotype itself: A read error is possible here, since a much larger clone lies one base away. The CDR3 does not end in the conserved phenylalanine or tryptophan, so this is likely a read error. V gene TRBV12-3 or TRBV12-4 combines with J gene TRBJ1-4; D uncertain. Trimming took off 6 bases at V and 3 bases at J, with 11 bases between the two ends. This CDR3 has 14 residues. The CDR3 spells CASRRGLANEKLFS. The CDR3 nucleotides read TGTGCCAGCAGACGAGGGTTGGCTAATGAAAAACTGTTTTCT.

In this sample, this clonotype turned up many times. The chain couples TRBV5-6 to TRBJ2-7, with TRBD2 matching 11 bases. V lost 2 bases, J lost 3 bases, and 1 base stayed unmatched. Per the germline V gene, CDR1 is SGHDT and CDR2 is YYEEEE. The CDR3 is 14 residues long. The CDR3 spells CASSFGTSGYEQYF. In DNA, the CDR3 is TGTGCCAGCAGCTTTGGGACTAGCGGCTACGAGCAGTACTTC.

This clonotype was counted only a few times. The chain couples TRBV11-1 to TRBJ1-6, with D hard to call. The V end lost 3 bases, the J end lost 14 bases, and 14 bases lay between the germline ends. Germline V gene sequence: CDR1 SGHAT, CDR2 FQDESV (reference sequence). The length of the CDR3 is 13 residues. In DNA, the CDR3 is TGTGCCAGCAGCTTTCTGGAAGCCGGCACCCTCCACTTT. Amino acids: CASSFLEAGTLHF.

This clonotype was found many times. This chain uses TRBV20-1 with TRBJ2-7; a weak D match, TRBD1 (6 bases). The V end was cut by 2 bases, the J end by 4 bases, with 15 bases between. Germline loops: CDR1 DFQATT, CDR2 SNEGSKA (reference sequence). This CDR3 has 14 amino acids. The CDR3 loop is CSARPTGYGYEQYF. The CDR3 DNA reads TGCAGTGCTAGACCAACAGGGTATGGGTACGAGCAGTACTTC.

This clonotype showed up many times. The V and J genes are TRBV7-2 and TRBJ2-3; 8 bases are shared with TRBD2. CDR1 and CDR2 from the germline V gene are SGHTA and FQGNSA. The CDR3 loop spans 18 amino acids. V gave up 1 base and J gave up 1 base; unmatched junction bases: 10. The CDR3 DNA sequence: TGTGCCAGCAGCTTAGAACTCCCCTCGCGGGGGGGCACAGATACGCAGTATTTT. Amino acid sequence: CASSLELPSRGGTDTQYF.

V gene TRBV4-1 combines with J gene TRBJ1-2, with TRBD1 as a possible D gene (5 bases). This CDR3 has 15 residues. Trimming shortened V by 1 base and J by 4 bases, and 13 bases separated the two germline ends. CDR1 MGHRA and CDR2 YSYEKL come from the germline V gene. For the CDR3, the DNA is TGCGCCAGCAGCCAAGGGACAACCAGCCTCTATGGCTACACCTTC. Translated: CASSQGTTSLYGYTF.

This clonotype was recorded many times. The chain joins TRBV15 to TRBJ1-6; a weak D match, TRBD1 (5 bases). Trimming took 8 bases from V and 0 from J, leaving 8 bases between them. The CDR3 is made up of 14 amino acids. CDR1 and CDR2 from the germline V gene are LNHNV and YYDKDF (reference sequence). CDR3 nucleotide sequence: TGTGCCACCGGGGGGGGCTCCTATAATTCACCCCTCCACTTT. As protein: CATGGGSYNSPLHF.

CDR3 nucleotide sequence: TGCGCCAGCAGGGATGCAGAGGCACCGTACTACGAGCAGTACTTC. Translating gives CASRDAEAPYYEQYF. The rearrangement links TRBV5-1 to TRBJ2-7, with unresolved D. Germline lookup yields CDR1 SGHRS and CDR2 YFSETQ. V dropped 5 bases and J dropped 3 bases, with 18 bases sitting between them. The CDR3 spans 15 residues.

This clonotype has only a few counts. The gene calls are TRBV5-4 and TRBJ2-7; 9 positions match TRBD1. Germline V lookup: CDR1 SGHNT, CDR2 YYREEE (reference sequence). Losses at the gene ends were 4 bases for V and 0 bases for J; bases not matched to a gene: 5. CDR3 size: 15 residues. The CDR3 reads CASSLPGQGSYEQYF. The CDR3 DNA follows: TGTGCCAGCAGCCTCCCGGGACAGGGCTCCTACGAGCAGTACTTC.

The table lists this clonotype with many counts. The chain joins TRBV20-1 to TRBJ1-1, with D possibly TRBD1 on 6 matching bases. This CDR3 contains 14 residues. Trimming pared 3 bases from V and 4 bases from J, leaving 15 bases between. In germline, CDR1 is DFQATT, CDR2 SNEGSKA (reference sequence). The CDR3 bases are TGCAGTGCTAGGCCAGGGGCTTTCGTCACTGAAGCTTTCTTT. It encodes CSARPGAFVTEAFF.

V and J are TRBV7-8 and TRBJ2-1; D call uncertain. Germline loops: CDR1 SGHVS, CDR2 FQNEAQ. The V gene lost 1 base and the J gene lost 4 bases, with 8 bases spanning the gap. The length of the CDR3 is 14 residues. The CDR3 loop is CASSLVEPYNEQFF. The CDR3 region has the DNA TGTGCCAGCAGCTTAGTGGAACCGTACAATGAGCAGTTCTTC.

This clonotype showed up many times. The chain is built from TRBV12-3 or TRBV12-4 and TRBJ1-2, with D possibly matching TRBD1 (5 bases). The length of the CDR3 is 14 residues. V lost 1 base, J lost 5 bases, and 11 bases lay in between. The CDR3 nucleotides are TGTGCCAGCAGTTTAGACAGGCTGCCTTATGGCTACACCTTC. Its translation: CASSLDRLPYGYTF.

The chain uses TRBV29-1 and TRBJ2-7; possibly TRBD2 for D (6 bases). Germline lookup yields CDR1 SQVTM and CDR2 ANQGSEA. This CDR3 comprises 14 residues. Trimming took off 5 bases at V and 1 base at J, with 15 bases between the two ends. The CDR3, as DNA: TGCAGCGTTCGTGGGATAGGGACTTCCTACGAGCAGTACTTC. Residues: CSVRGIGTSYEQYF.

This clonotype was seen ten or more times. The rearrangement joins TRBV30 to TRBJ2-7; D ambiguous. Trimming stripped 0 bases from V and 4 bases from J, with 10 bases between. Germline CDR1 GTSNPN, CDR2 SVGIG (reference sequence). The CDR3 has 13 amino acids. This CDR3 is CAWSVFMGYEQYF. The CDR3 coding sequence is TGTGCCTGGAGTGTTTTCATGGGGTACGAGCAGTACTTC.

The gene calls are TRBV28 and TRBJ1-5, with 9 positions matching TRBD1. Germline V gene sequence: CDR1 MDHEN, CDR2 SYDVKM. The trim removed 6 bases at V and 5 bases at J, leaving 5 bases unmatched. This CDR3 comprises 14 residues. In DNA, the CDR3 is TGTGCCAGCAGGCAGGGACAGGGAGATCAGCCCCAGCATTTT. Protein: CASRQGQGDQPQHF.

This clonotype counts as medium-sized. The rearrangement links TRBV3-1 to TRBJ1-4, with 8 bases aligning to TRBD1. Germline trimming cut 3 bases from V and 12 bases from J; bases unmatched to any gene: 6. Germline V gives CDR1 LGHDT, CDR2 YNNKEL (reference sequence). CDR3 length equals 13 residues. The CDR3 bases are TGTGCCAGCAGCCATCGAATGGACAGGGAACTGTTTTTT. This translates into CASSHRMDRELFF.

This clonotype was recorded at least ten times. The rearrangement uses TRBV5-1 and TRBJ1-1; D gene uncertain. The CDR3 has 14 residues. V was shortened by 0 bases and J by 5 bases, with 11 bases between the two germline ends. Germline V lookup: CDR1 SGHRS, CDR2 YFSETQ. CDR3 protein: CASSLATVETEAFF. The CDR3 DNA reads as TGCGCCAGCAGCTTGGCCACGGTGGAGACTGAAGCTTTCTTT. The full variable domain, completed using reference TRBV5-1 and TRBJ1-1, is KAGVTQTPRYLIKTRGQQVTLSCSPISGHRSVSWYQQTPGQGLQFLFEYFSETQRNKGNFPGRFSGRQFSNSRSEMNVSTLELGDSALYLCASSLATVETEAFFGQGTRLTVV.

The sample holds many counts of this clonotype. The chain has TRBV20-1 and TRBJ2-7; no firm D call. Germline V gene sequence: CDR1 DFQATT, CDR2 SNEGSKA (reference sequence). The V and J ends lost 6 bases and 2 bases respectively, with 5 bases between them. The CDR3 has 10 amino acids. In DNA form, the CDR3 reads TGCAGTGCCACGGCCTACGAGCAGTACTTC. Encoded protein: CSATAYEQYF.

The CDR3 here is CASSQDPERGGRETQYF. In DNA, the CDR3 is TGCGCCAGCAGCCAAGATCCGGAACGGGGGGGCCGGGAGACCCAGTACTTC. V gene TRBV4-3 combines with J gene TRBJ2-5, with 8 positions matching TRBD2. CDR3 length equals 17 residues. V lost 0 bases, J lost 5 bases, and 11 bases stayed unmatched. Germline CDR1 reads LGHNA; CDR2 reads YSLEER.

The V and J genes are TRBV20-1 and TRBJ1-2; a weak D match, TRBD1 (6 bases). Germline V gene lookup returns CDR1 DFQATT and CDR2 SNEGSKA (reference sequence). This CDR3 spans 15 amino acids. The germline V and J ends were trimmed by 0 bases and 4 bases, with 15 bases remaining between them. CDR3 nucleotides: TGCAGTGCTAGAGAGGGGGGCAGGGGCCTCTATGGCTACACCTTC. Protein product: CSAREGGRGLYGYTF.

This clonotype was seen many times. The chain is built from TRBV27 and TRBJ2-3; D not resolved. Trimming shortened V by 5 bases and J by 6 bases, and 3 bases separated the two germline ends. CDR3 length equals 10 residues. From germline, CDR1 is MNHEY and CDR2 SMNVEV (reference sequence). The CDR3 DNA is TGTGCCAGCAGTCAGGATACGCAGTATTTT. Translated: CASSQDTQYF.

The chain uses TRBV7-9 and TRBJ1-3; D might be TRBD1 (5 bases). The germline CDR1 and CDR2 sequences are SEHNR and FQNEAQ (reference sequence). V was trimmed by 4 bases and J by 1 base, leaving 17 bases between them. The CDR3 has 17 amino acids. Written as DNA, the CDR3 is TGTGCCAGCAGCTCGACAGACAGACCTCTGTCTGGAAACACCATATATTTT. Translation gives CASSSTDRPLSGNTIYF.

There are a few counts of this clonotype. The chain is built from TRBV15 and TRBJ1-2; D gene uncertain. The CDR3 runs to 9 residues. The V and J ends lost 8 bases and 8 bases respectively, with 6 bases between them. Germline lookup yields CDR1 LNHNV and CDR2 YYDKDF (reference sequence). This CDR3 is CATAEGYTF. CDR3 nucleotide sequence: TGTGCCACCGCGGAAGGCTACACCTTC.

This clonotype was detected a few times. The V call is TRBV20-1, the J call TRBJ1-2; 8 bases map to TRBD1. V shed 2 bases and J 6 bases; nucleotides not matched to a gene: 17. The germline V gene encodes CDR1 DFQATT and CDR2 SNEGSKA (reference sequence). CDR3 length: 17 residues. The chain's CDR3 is CSARLAGGAFLGNGYTF. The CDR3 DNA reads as TGCAGTGCTAGACTGGCAGGGGGCGCATTTTTGGGAAATGGCTACACCTTC.

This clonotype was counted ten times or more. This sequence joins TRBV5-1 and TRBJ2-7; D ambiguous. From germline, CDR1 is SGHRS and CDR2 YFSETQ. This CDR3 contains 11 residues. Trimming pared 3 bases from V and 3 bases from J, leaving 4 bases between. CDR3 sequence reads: CASSSNYEQYF. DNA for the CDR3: TGCGCCAGCAGCTCCAACTACGAGCAGTACTTC.

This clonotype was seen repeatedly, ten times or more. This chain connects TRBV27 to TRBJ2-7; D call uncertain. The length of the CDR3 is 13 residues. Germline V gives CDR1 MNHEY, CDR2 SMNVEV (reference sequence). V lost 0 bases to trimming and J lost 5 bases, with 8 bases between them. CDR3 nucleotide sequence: TGTGCCAGCAGTTTATCGTTTGTAAACGAGCAGTACTTC. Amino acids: CASSLSFVNEQYF.

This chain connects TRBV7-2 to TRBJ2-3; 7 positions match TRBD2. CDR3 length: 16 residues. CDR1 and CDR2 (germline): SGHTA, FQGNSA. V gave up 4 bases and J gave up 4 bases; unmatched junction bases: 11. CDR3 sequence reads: CASSSLGGSWADTQYF. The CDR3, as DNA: TGTGCCAGCAGCTCTCTTGGCGGGAGTTGGGCAGATACGCAGTATTTT.